This T cell receptor beta chain was profiled in a study of early T cells in non-severe SARS-CoV-2 infection. On the study more broadly: It was bulk RNA from unsorted whole blood that was sequenced, and the chains were unpaired.

General study results and limits: Matching with VDJdb favored anti-spike CD8 responses (missing private and CD4 specificities).

This clonotype is judged medium-sized (0.01 to 0.1%). Its cognate antigen is unknown. Individual cDNA molecules received unique molecular identifiers. MiXCR, applied by TCRdb to the 5' RACE reads, yields one record per CDR3 protein. Of tens of thousands of distinct CDR3 sequences listed, about 5% were seen once; the top ten hold approximately 3.5%. Sequencing input: whole blood. The source of this sequence is an adult who was a healthcare worker with PCR-confirmed SARS-CoV-2 infection or an uninfected control (not recorded which).

In nucleotides, the CDR3 is TGTGCCAGCAGCAATGGCGGGGACTGTTCTTTAAATGAGCAGTTCTTC. Translation: CASSNGGDCSLNEQFF. The chain has TRBV21-1 and TRBJ2-1; the table assigns TRBD2, which was not confirmed against the DNA. TRBV21-1 is an annotated pseudogene. This CDR3 has 16 amino acids.